This section outlines one T cell receptor beta chain sequence together with its context. Its specific antigen is unknown. There are no base qualities to consult, and no much larger clone falls within one base. Libraries were built with the immunoSEQ multiplex PCR assay. The hsTCRB Kit was used according to the manufacturer's protocol to amplify rearranged TCR beta chain sequences. TCRB libraries were sequenced on an Illumina MiSeq. Concerning the study's data processing: Demultiplexing, trimming and gene mapping were performed with the kit vendor's proprietary platform. The source is immuneACCESS, and TCRdb retained only in-frame sequences with V and J called. Part of the clones is not carried over; for the studies checked, unresolved V genes explain less than half of this, and the remainder is unexplained. D and trimming were read from the DNA, whereas the V and J calls and clone size are those reported in that table. In all, the sample holds over 20,000 clones, and 79% of those were seen once. Approximately 8% of the sample is held by the ten biggest clonotypes.

The sample comes from a study of a mutant IDH1 vaccine in newly diagnosed glioma (dated by TCRdb to the early 2020s). About the investigation overall: Eight vaccinations were administered to patients in weeks 1, 3, 5, 7, 11, 15, 19 and 23, corresponding to visits V03 through V10. Peripheral blood was collected at six visits: V03 (baseline), V05, V07, V10, V12 and V13. Vaccination began 4-6 weeks after radiotherapy alone, or alongside temozolomide cycles in the chemotherapy-containing groups. For exploratory analyses, approximately 25 treated patients had longitudinal TCRB deep sequencing done wherever samples were available. Of the 30 or so patients who were treated, approximately 60% were male and about 40% were female, and the mean age was approximately 40 years. Before enrollment, most patients had been given radiochemotherapy with temozolomide as standard therapy, while the rest had received either radiotherapy alone or temozolomide alone. The investigation overall reported the following: Changes in the top peripheral T cell clonotypes picked up by TCRB sequencing did not appear to be linked to pseudoprogression. Immune responses induced by the vaccine were seen in roughly 92% of patients across multiple MHC alleles. Availability determined which PBMC samples were chosen for TCRB deep sequencing. The authors stated that sample limitations prevented analyses of patient blood samples from being reproduced.

This specimen's time point label, per the study, means: week 11, during vaccination. Each vaccine dose was 300 ug of a 20-mer mutant IDH1 peptide in Montanide, given subcutaneously with topical imiquimod. The donors had newly diagnosed IDH1-mutant astrocytomas of WHO grade 3 or 4 that showed loss of nuclear ATRX. The samples were drawn from NOA16, a multicentre, single-arm, open-label phase I trial in Germany that tested a mutant IDH1 peptide vaccine in humans for the first time. Genomic DNA for TCRB sequencing was isolated from EDTA blood with the DNeasy Blood and Tissue Kit. The CDR3 measures 13 amino acids from cysteine to phenylalanine. Only the CDR3 DNA stays, 39 bases, in frame from base 1. V is clipped by 6 bases and J by 9 bases, and the sequence between their germline boundaries is 15 bases long. From the germline V gene, CDR1 is MNHEY and CDR2 is SVGAGI.

The sample in question was PBMCs, obtained from a glioma patient whose treatment included an IDH1 peptide vaccine. The V and J genes are TRBV6-5 and TRBJ2-1; TRBD1 is a possible D gene, resting on 6 matching bases. The TCR was taken from a man between 35 and 55 years old with glioma. For the CDR3, the sequence is CASRPTQGGEQFF. The bases are TGTGCCAGCAGACCAACGCAAGGGGGTGAGCAGTTCTTC.